This T cell receptor (beta chain) was recorded in a study of cytomegalovirus exposure and HLA in healthy donors. Germline V gene data show CDR1 as SGHVS and CDR2 as FQNEAQ. J was trimmed by 4 bases and V by 5 bases; bases with no gene match: 6. This CDR3 is 16 amino acids long. The PCR had 60 Vbeta and 13 Jbeta primers. The data were produced by immunoSEQ multiplex PCR, yet TCRdb's version contains in-frame clones alone and is incomplete. The sample has more than 150,000 clones, 70% to 85% seen once. The TCR was taken from a girl aged 2-15 years in good health and CMV-seropositive. V and J are TRBV7-8 and TRBJ2-2; TRBD2 aligns across 11 bases. Sequencing was carried out using PBMCs. CDR3 sequence: CASSLSTSGVTGELFF. CDR3 nucleotide sequence: TGTGCCAGCAGCCTCTCGACTAGCGGGGTCACCGGGGAGCTGTTTTTT.